These T cell receptor beta chains were read from a single sample in a study of cytomegalovirus exposure and HLA in healthy donors. Produced via immunoSEQ multiplex PCR; TCRdb's table is partial and in-frame only. The data contain approximately 120,000 clones, about 79% of them seen just once; the ten biggest clones take up 2% to 2.5%. The sample taken for sequencing was PBMCs. The receptor set was obtained from a human donor in good health. CDR3s include the opening cysteine and the closing phenylalanine or tryptophan. Each record gives: V gene, CDR3 protein.

TRBV19 | CASSISGQWRKETQYF
TRBV5-1 | CASSEGLAGADNEQFF
TRBV9 | CASRDQQGPYGYTF
TRBV30 | CAWNPGQGLHEQYF
TRBV6-1 | CASSGNGGDQPQHF
TRBV5-4 | CASSALDRASTGELFF
TRBV6-5 | CASSGRGVQETQYF
TRBV14 | CASSQAGTPANYGYTF
TRBV25-1 | CASSDRLADNEQFF
TRBV28 | CASKGSVGTGAGNTIYF
TRBV30 | CAWVKRGQGGTRLYGYTF
TRBV7-9 | CASSRDRGNEKLFF
TRBV11-2 | CASSLDGTSLDTQYF
TRBV19 | CASSKTGMDTQYF
TRBV28 | CASRLGSWSEAFF
TRBV5-1 | CASSLRTKNTEAFF
TRBV30 | CAWRPTGNTGELFF
TRBV15 | CATRGRVGYNEQFF
TRBV6-6 | CASKDRGGGGYTF
TRBV29-1 | CSVEVGETQYF
TRBV5-4 | CASSITGTGDTGELFF
TRBV4-3 | CASSQDFGGPPYNEQFF
TRBV10-1 | CASSDSGPTREQYF
TRBV23-1 | CASSQSQGAGNEQFF
TRBV6-5 | CASRGTGTGANVLTF
TRBV6-1 | CASRLTSGGYYEQYF
TRBV5-4 | CASSPGTAISNQPQHF
TRBV7-2 | CASSFGGYTEAFF
TRBV7-9 | CASSHSASGRPTYNEQFF
TRBV7-9 | CASSLGQGVEKLFF
TRBV19 | CASKEAVASGNTIYF
TRBV19 | CASRSRVIEYAGELFF
TRBV15 | CATSLMTSSTDTQYF
TRBV19 | CASSTADRSYNEQFF
TRBV28 | CASTRDHRETQYF